This TCR beta chain is from a study of cytomegalovirus exposure and HLA in healthy donors. PCR was performed using 60 Vbeta and 13 Jbeta primers. Assay: immunoSEQ multiplex PCR; the TCRdb copy retains only in-frame clones and omits some. The table has about 140,000 clones, around 75% seen once; the top ten hold 1.5% to 2%. V gave up 3 bases and J gave up 0 bases, with 10 bases separating them. The V gene's germline CDR1 is SGDLS and CDR2 YYNGEE. The CDR3 extends over 15 amino acids. The sequencing sample was made of PBMCs. The V call is TRBV9, the J call TRBJ2-1; TRBD2 is a possible D gene (5 bases). This TCR was recovered from a woman aged 30 to 39 in good health and CMV-seronegative. CDR3 in DNA: TGTGCCAGCAGCGCCGGACTGAGCTCCTACAATGAGCAGTTCTTC. This encodes CASSAGLSSYNEQFF.